The 27 T cell receptor beta chains listed next were all sequenced from one sample in a study of control samples from healthy donors and cancer patients. Assay: immunoSEQ multiplex PCR; the TCRdb copy retains only in-frame clones and omits some. The repertoire holds around 75,000 clones, with 84% as singletons. What was sequenced was blood. The origin of the receptors is a man aged 45-65 years in good health.

This chain joins TRBV6-6 and TRBJ1-4; 8 nucleotides line up with TRBD1. The ends lost 2 bases at V and 12 bases at J; junction bases unmatched: 5. The V gene's germline CDR1 is MNHNY and CDR2 SVGAGI (reference sequence). The CDR3 has 13 residues. CDR3 region: CASSYPGQGQLFF. DNA for the CDR3: TGTGCCAGCAGTTACCCTGGACAGGGACAACTGTTTTTT.

The V call is TRBV27, the J call TRBJ1-5, with a weak D call TRBD1 (5 bases). Between the trimmed V and J ends, which lost 4 bases and 2 bases, there was a span of 15 bases. Per germline, CDR1 MNHEY and CDR2 SMNVEV (reference sequence). The CDR3 runs to 16 residues. The CDR3 loop reads CASSSAGARGNQPQHF. DNA for the CDR3: TGTGCCAGCAGTTCCGCCGGGGCCCGGGGCAATCAGCCCCAGCATTTT.

The table lists this clone with a count of one. The chain joins TRBV7-2 to TRBJ1-2, with a weak D call TRBD1 (5 bases). The V gene lost 5 bases and the J gene lost 4 bases, with 14 bases spanning the gap. This CDR3 has 14 residues. Germline assignment: CDR1 SGHTA and CDR2 FQGNSA. Here the CDR3 reads CASSLGPGVYGYTF. CDR3 DNA sequence: TGTGCCAGCAGCCTGGGACCAGGCGTCTATGGCTACACCTTC.

The genes are TRBV27 and TRBJ2-4; D unclear. Germline V gene sequence: CDR1 MNHEY, CDR2 SMNVEV (reference sequence). The length of the CDR3 is 14 residues. Trimming removed 2 bases at V and 0 bases at J, with 5 bases between. The CDR3 DNA sequence: TGTGCCAGCAGTTTAGCGATAGCCAAAAACATTCAGTACTTC. Translation: CASSLAIAKNIQYF.

The rearrangement links TRBV2 to TRBJ1-5; 8 bases match TRBD1. The CDR3 consists of 15 residues. CDR1 and CDR2 (germline): SNHLY, FYNNEI. V lost 6 bases to trimming and J lost 6 bases; unmatched junction nucleotides: 10. The CDR3 DNA sequence: TGTGCCAGCAGCCTTGGACAGGGTCCGGGTCAGCCCCAGCATTTT. Translation: CASSLGQGPGQPQHF.

The gene calls are TRBV4-3 and TRBJ2-7; D is perhaps TRBD2 (6 bases). Trimming left V 1 base short and J 0 bases short, with 10 bases between. Germline CDR1 is LGHNA and CDR2 is YSLEER. The CDR3 is 15 residues long. The CDR3 nucleotides read TGCGCCAGCAGCCAAGTTGGGGGGAACTCCTACGAGCAGTACTTC. This encodes CASSQVGGNSYEQYF.

The rearrangement uses TRBV4-2 and TRBJ1-2, with D uncertain. This CDR3 is built from 14 residues. The V end was cut by 0 bases, the J end by 5 bases, with 10 bases between. The germline V gene encodes CDR1 LGHNA and CDR2 YNFKEQ. CDR3 bases: TGTGCCAGCAGCCAAGAATCCGGGGTATATGGCTACACCTTC. This codes for CASSQESGVYGYTF.

V and J are TRBV11-2 and TRBJ1-6, with D perhaps TRBD1 (6 bases). Trimming stripped 4 bases from V and 9 bases from J, with 19 bases between. In germline, CDR1 is SGHAT, CDR2 FQNNGV. The CDR3 sequence is 16 residues long. CDR3 residues: CASSSVGGGISSPLHF. DNA for the CDR3: TGTGCCAGCAGCTCGGTCGGGGGGGGCATCTCTTCACCCCTCCACTTT.

The chain recombines TRBV5-1 with TRBJ2-7, with TRBD1 matching 7 bases. This CDR3 spans 13 amino acids. J gave up 6 bases and V 4 bases, and 7 bases lay outside the gene matches. Germline V gene data show CDR1 as SGHRS and CDR2 as YFSETQ. Here the CDR3 reads CASSGDRVGEQYF. CDR3 DNA: TGCGCCAGCAGCGGCGACAGGGTAGGCGAGCAGTACTTC.

The sample holds a few counts of this clone. The rearrangement links TRBV6-5 to TRBJ1-2, with 7 nucleotides matching TRBD1. This CDR3 contains 14 residues. The germline V gene encodes CDR1 MNHEY and CDR2 SVGAGI. The V segment lost 4 bases and the J segment 4 bases; nucleotides outside the gene matches: 6. CDR3 nucleotide sequence: TGTGCCAGCAGTTTGAAATGGGACAGCTATGGCTACACCTTC. Protein sequence: CASSLKWDSYGYTF.

V and J are TRBV24-1 and TRBJ2-5; D perhaps matches TRBD2 (6 bases). The CDR3 runs to 15 residues. Germline CDR1 KGHDR, CDR2 SFDVKD. The germline V and J ends were trimmed by 5 bases and 5 bases, with 17 bases remaining between them. In DNA, the CDR3 is TGTGCCACCAGTGGGGGACTGGGGGTATGGGAGACCCAGTACTTC. It specifies CATSGGLGVWETQYF.

In its sample, this clone was seen once. This sequence joins TRBV10-3 and TRBJ2-5; 7 bases are shared with TRBD1. Germline V gene sequence: CDR1 ENHRY, CDR2 SYGVKD. This CDR3 contains 15 residues. Losses at the gene ends were 3 bases for V and 1 base for J; bases not matched to a gene: 5. The CDR3 sequence: CAISEFRDSQETQYF. As DNA, the CDR3 is TGTGCCATCAGTGAATTCCGGGACAGCCAAGAGACCCAGTACTTC.

V gene TRBV4-1 combines with J gene TRBJ2-7, with D unresolved. V gave up 4 bases and J gave up 3 bases, with 16 bases separating them. Germline assignment: CDR1 MGHRA and CDR2 YSYEKL. The CDR3 contains 15 residues. CDR3 loop: CASSPLIGPNYEQYF. CDR3 in DNA: TGCGCCAGCAGCCCACTAATTGGACCCAACTACGAGCAGTACTTC.

The chain has TRBV4-3 and TRBJ2-7; D remains unclear. This CDR3 is 14 amino acids long. CDR1 is LGHNA and CDR2 is YSLEER in the germline V gene. The germline V and J ends were trimmed by 1 base and 2 bases, with 9 bases remaining between them. The CDR3 region is CASSQAISTYEQYF. In DNA form, the CDR3 reads TGCGCCAGCAGCCAAGCCATCAGTACCTACGAGCAGTACTTC.

This clone came up a few times. This chain joins TRBV10-3 and TRBJ1-2, with a weak D call TRBD1 (5 bases). The length of the CDR3 is 13 residues. V shed 7 bases and J shed 6 bases, with 15 bases lying between them. CDR1 is ENHRY, CDR2 SYGVKD, per germline. The CDR3 is CAITRDVGDGYTF. The CDR3 nucleotides read TGTGCCATCACCCGAGACGTGGGGGATGGCTACACCTTC.

A few counts support this clone. The chain couples TRBV2 to TRBJ1-1; D gene ambiguous. The CDR3 runs 13 residues. Germline values: CDR1 SNHLY, CDR2 FYNNEI. V lost 8 bases and J 7 bases, leaving 17 bases between the germline ends. CDR3 protein: CASFYEGTSEAFF. DNA of the CDR3: TGTGCCAGCTTTTATGAGGGTACAAGTGAAGCTTTCTTT.

The chain links TRBV6-5 to TRBJ2-4; TRBD2 might be the D (5 bases). Trimming shortened V by 8 bases and J by 10 bases, and 18 bases separated the two germline ends. CDR1 is MNHEY and CDR2 is SVGAGI in the germline V gene. The CDR3 is 13 residues long. Here the CDR3 DNA reads TGTGCCAGCGTTAAGACGGGAACGGGTATTCAGTACTTC. Translating it yields CASVKTGTGIQYF.

This chain links TRBV3-1 (or the pseudogene TRBV3-2) with TRBJ1-6; no definite D call. The CDR3 is made up of 15 amino acids. CDR1 is LGHDT, CDR2 YNNKEL, per germline (reference sequence). The ends were cut back, 5 bases at V and 4 bases at J, with 12 bases in the middle. The CDR3 reads CASSSRSVYNSPLHF. In DNA, the CDR3 is TGTGCCAGCAGCTCCAGATCAGTGTATAATTCACCCCTCCACTTT.

V is TRBV5-1 and J is TRBJ1-5, with D possibly TRBD1 on 5 matching bases. V lost 0 bases and J lost 4, with 8 bases in between. This CDR3 region has 14 residues. In germline, CDR1 is SGHRS, CDR2 YFSETQ. CDR3 coding DNA: TGCGCCAGCAGCTTGGGGGGACTTAATCAGCCCCAGCATTTT. Encoded protein: CASSLGGLNQPQHF.

The chain is built from TRBV4-3 and TRBJ2-1; possible D gene TRBD2, 6 bases. V shed 5 bases and J shed 0 bases, with 11 bases lying between them. The germline V gene encodes CDR1 LGHNA and CDR2 YSLEER. The length of the CDR3 is 15 residues. In DNA form, the CDR3 reads TGCGCCAGCAGCTATCTAGCGAGCTCCTACAATGAGCAGTTCTTC. Amino acids: CASSYLASSYNEQFF.

The genes are TRBV19 and TRBJ1-4, with 7 nucleotides matching TRBD1. Trimming cost V 3 bases and J 0 bases; bases outside gene matches: 7. Germline V gives CDR1 LNHDA, CDR2 SQIVND (reference sequence). This CDR3 is built from 17 residues. The CDR3 loop is CASSIVTGVPTNEKLFF. The CDR3 DNA reads as TGTGCCAGTAGTATCGTTACAGGGGTCCCAACTAATGAAAAACTGTTTTTT.

This chain links TRBV6-2 or TRBV6-3 with TRBJ2-4, with 13 bases that match TRBD2. The germline CDR1 and CDR2 sequences are MNHEY and SVGEGT. Trimming cost V 8 bases and J 7 bases; bases outside gene matches: 14. CDR3 length equals 17 residues. This CDR3 is CASRSLKLAGGPNIQYF. CDR3 nucleotide sequence: TGTGCCAGCCGTTCACTAAAACTAGCGGGGGGGCCGAACATTCAGTACTTC.

The V and J genes are TRBV25-1 and TRBJ2-1; D is unresolved. The CDR3 is 13 amino acids. The V gene lost 4 bases and the J gene lost 8 bases, with 12 bases spanning the gap. CDR1 is MGHDK, CDR2 SYGVNS, per germline. The CDR3 sequence: CASSGPSFDEQFF. CDR3 nucleotide sequence: TGTGCCAGCAGTGGTCCCAGCTTCGATGAGCAGTTCTTC.

The chain employs TRBV2 and TRBJ2-5; D tentatively reads TRBD1 or TRBD2 (6 bases each). Germline CDR1 and CDR2: SNHLY and FYNNEI. The V end was cut by 7 bases, the J end by 7 bases, with 19 bases between. The CDR3 extends over 14 amino acids. The chain's CDR3 is CASTWGRVEGTQYF. The CDR3 bases are TGTGCCAGCACCTGGGGGCGGGTGGAGGGGACCCAGTACTTC.

The chain uses TRBV6-2 or TRBV6-3 and TRBJ2-3, with 7 positions matching TRBD2. V was pared by 3 bases and J by 3 bases, with 3 bases of the junction left unmatched. The CDR3 consists of 14 residues. From germline, CDR1 is MNHEY and CDR2 SVGEGT. This chain's CDR3 is CASSYTRETDTQYF. CDR3 DNA sequence: TGTGCCAGCAGTTATACGCGGGAGACAGATACGCAGTATTTT.

This sequence joins TRBV11-2 and TRBJ2-1, with 12 bases identical to TRBD2. This CDR3 spans 17 amino acids. Germline lookup yields CDR1 SGHAT and CDR2 FQNNGV. The ends lost 5 bases at V and 0 bases at J; junction bases unmatched: 5. CDR3 nucleotide sequence: TGTGCCAGCAGCCGCGGACTAGCGGGGTCCTCCTACAATGAGCAGTTCTTC. It yields the protein CASSRGLAGSSYNEQFF.

The CDR3 reads CATSPGGENEQFF. As DNA, the CDR3 is TGTGCCACCAGCCCAGGGGGGGAGAATGAGCAGTTCTTC. V is TRBV15 and J is TRBJ2-1, with D perhaps matching TRBD1 or TRBD2 (7 bases each). This CDR3 has 13 residues. V lost 5 bases and J lost 7, with 12 bases in between. CDR1 and CDR2 from the germline V gene are LNHNV and YYDKDF (reference sequence). Using reference TRBV15 and TRBJ2-1 for the parts outside the CDR3, the full variable domain is DAMVIQNPRYQVTQFGKPVTLSCSQTLNHNVMYWYQQKSSQAPKLLFHYYDKDFNNEADTPDNFQSRRPNTSFCFLDIRSPGLGDTAMYLCATSPGGENEQFFGPGTRLTVL.